These T cell receptor beta chains were read from a single sample in a study of CD8 T cells in Susac syndrome. TCRdb used MiXCR to reprocess the immunoSEQ multiplex PCR reads, holding one entry per CDR3 protein. The sample lists more than 55,000 distinct CDR3 sequences, approximately 96% occurring once. Sequences were obtained from CD4+ T cells from PBMCs. The receptors stem from a human donor with multiple sclerosis. Each CDR3 is given with its conserved first and last residue. The D gene is left open where the match is weak. The size of a clone is reported for some rows only, either as once, few or many, or as a class for expanded clones.

>TRBJ1-1|-|-|TRBV11-2
TGTGCCAGCAGCCCCTTGGGGGGTACTGAAGCTTTCTTT
CASSPLGGTEAFF
>TRBJ1-2|-|-|TRBV30
TGTGCCTGGAGGGAGGGGACCCGTTCTAACTATGGCTACACCTTC
CAWREGTRSNYGYTF
>TRBJ1-1|-|TRBD1|TRBV15
TGTGCCACCAGCAGAGGAAGGGGGCGCGTGGGCACTGAAGCTTTCTTT
CATSRGRGRVGTEAFF
>TRBJ1-4|-|TRBD1|TRBV29-1
TGCAGCGTCCAACAGACAGGGGCCGATGAAAAACTGTTTTTT
CSVQQTGADEKLFF
>TRBJ2-7|-|-|TRBV11-2
TGTGCCAGCAGCTTAGAGTGGACAAACTACGAGCAGTACTTC
CASSLEWTNYEQYF
>TRBJ1-1|-|-|TRBV30
TGTGCCTGGAGTGCCGGGCCGGAGAACACTGAAGCTTTCTTT
CAWSAGPENTEAFF
>TRBJ1-1|-|-|TRBV11-2
TGTGCCAGCAGCTTAGATCATCGGGTGCGAGCTTTCTTT
CASSLDHRVRAFF
>TRBJ1-2|-|-|TRBV29-1
TGCAGCGTTGACCAGGGTGAATATGGCTACACCTTC
CSVDQGEYGYTF
>TRBJ2-5|-|-|TRBV12-3/TRBV12-4
TGTGCCAGCAGTCCCCACGGGGCCCAAGAGACCCAGTACTTC
CASSPHGAQETQYF
>TRBJ2-1|-|-|TRBV12-3/TRBV12-4
TGTGCCAGCAGTTTAGCGGGGGGGCCGGGTGAGCAGTTCTTC
CASSLAGGPGEQFF
>TRBJ1-5|-|-|TRBV27
TGTGCCAGCGGGCCCGCCGAGGGCAATCAGCCCCAGCATTTT
CASGPAEGNQPQHF
>TRBJ2-6|-|-|TRBV5-4
TGTGCCAGCAGTACTCCAGGGGCTGGGGCCAACGTCCTGACTTTC
CASSTPGAGANVLTF
>TRBJ1-1|-|-|TRBV25-1
-
CASSDFRGAGTEAFF
>TRBJ2-1|-|-|TRBV29-1
TGCAGCGTTAGTAGCCGCTACAATGAGCAGTTCTTC
CSVSSRYNEQFF
>TRBJ2-3|-|TRBD1|TRBV20-1
TGCAGTGCTAGGATAGACAGGGGGTCAACAGATACGCAGTATTTT
CSARIDRGSTDTQYF
>TRBJ1-6|-|TRBD1|TRBV11-3
TGTGCCAGCAGCTTAGCCTCCGGGACAGGGGGCCCACCCCTCCACTTT
CASSLASGTGGPPLHF
>TRBJ2-3|-|TRBD2|TRBV5-1
TGCGCCAGCAGCTTGCCGCTGACTAGCGGGGGGGCCGAAGATACGCAGTATTTT
CASSLPLTSGGAEDTQYF
>TRBJ1-5|-|-|TRBV6-1
TGTGCCAGCAAGTGCGGATCTAGCCGGACGAGACAGCCCCAGCATTTT
CASKCGSSRTRQPQHF
>TRBJ2-2|-|-|TRBV11-2
TGTGCCAGCAGCCCGGGGTCGAGCACCGGGGAGCTGTTTTTT
CASSPGSSTGELFF
>TRBJ1-4|-|-|TRBV4-1
TGCGCCAGCAGCCAAGAGGTTACGGGTGAAAAACTGTTTTTT
CASSQEVTGEKLFF
>TRBJ2-1|-|TRBD2|TRBV29-1
TGCAGCGTTGGCGGGGGGCCATACAATGAGCAGTTCTTC
CSVGGGPYNEQFF
>TRBJ1-4|-|-|TRBV20-1
TGCAGTGCAATCCTAGCGGCGAGGGATGAAAAACTGTTTTTT
CSAILAARDEKLFF
>TRBJ2-5|-|TRBD1|TRBV6-1
TGTGCCAGCCGGGTGGCGACCACAGGGGCCCAGTACTTC
CASRVATTGAQYF
>TRBJ2-3|-|TRBD2|TRBV9
TGTGCCAGCAGCCCACTAGCGCCAGATACGCAGTATTTT
CASSPLAPDTQYF
>TRBJ2-1|-|-|TRBV24-1
TGTGCCACCAGTGCCTCCTCAGGGTTCAATGAGCAGTTCTTC
CATSASSGFNEQFF
>TRBJ2-1|-|-|TRBV4-1
TGCGCCAGCAGCCTCCGGGCAGGGGATGAGCAGTTCTTC
CASSLRAGDEQFF
>TRBJ2-7|-|TRBD1|TRBV6-1
TGTGCCAGCAGTCGTACCCCGGGACAGTCCTACGAGCAGTACTTC
CASSRTPGQSYEQYF
>TRBJ1-2|-|-|TRBV3-1
TGTGCCAGCAGCCAAAGGGACACCCACTATGGCTACACCTTC
CASSQRDTHYGYTF
>TRBJ2-5|-|-|TRBV6-6
TGTGCCAGCAGTTTCGTAGCACCAGAGACCCAGTACTTC
CASSFVAPETQYF
>TRBJ2-1|once|TRBD2|TRBV10-3
TGTGCCACCGAGGCAGCCAGCGGGGAGAGGGATGAGCAGTTCTTC
CATEAASGERDEQFF
>TRBJ1-1|-|-|TRBV24-1
TGTGCCACCAGTGGAGGGAACACTGAAGCTTTCTTT
CATSGGNTEAFF
>TRBJ2-5|-|-|TRBV5-6
TGTGCCAGCAGCTTGGGGGCAGGGAGAGAGACCCAGTACTTC
CASSLGAGRETQYF
>TRBJ2-1|-|TRBD2|TRBV7-2
TGTGCCAGCAGCTGGACTAGCGGGGGGGCCTATGAGCAGTTCTTC
CASSWTSGGAYEQFF
>TRBJ2-7|-|-|TRBV18
TGTGCCAGCTCACCACCGCTTGCCCCGTACGGGCAGTACTTC
CASSPPLAPYGQYF
>TRBJ2-7|-|-|TRBV24-1
TGTGCCACCAGTTTGGGGGGCTCCTCCTACGAGCAGTACTTC
CATSLGGSSYEQYF
>TRBJ2-1|-|TRBD1|TRBV11-3
TGTGCCAGCAGCACTTCGACAGGGGACAATGAGCAGTTCTTC
CASSTSTGDNEQFF
>TRBJ2-1|-|-|TRBV6-1
TGTGCCAGCAGTGAAGTGCCCGGATTAAGCTCCTACAATGAGCAGTTCTTC
CASSEVPGLSSYNEQFF
>TRBJ1-1|-|-|TRBV6-6
TGTGCCAGCGGGCGGGGTGATGAAGCTTTCTTT
CASGRGDEAFF
>TRBJ2-7|-|-|TRBV29-1
TGCAGCGCTCAATTGGGGGACTACGAGCAGTACTTC
CSAQLGDYEQYF
>TRBJ2-3|-|TRBD2|TRBV12-3/TRBV12-4
TGTGCCAGCAGTTTGGTAGCGGGGGGGCTGGCAGATACGCAGTATTTT
CASSLVAGGLADTQYF
>TRBJ2-1|-|-|TRBV18
TGTGCCAGCTCACCCCAGCAGGAGATCAATGAGCAGTTCTTC
CASSPQQEINEQFF
>TRBJ2-1|once|-|TRBV3-1
TGTGCCAGCAGTCTAACGGGTAGCTCCTACAATGAGCAGTTCTTC
CASSLTGSSYNEQFF
>TRBJ1-1|-|-|TRBV4-1
TGCGCCAGCAGCCAAGATAGAGTGGGCCACGAAGCTTTCTTT
CASSQDRVGHEAFF
>TRBJ2-3|-|TRBD1|TRBV6-1
TGTGCCAGCAGCCCTTTTCGGGACAGGGGTAAAGATACGCAGTATTTT
CASSPFRDRGKDTQYF
>TRBJ2-7|-|TRBD1|TRBV7-2
TGTGCCAGCAGCTTCAACAGGGGCTACGAGCAGTACTTC
CASSFNRGYEQYF
>TRBJ2-7|-|-|TRBV12-3/TRBV12-4
TGTGCCAGCAGTTTGGGGGAAAGCTTCTACGAGCAGTACTTC
CASSLGESFYEQYF
>TRBJ1-5|-|-|TRBV9
TGTGCCAGCAGCGTCCTTCCGGACAGAAATCAGCCCCAGCATTTT
CASSVLPDRNQPQHF
>TRBJ2-5|-|-|TRBV11-2
TGTGCCAGCAGCCCTGGGACAAATCAAGAGACCCAGTACTTC
CASSPGTNQETQYF